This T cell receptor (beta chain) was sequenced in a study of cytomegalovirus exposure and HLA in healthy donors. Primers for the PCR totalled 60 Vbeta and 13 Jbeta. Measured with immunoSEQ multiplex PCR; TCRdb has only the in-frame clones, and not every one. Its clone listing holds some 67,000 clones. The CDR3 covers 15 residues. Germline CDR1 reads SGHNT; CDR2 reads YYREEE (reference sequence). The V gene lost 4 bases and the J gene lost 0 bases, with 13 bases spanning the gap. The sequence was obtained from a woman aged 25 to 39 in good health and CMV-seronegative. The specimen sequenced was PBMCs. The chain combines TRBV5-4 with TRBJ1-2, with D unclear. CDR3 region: CASSAPPGTNYGYTF. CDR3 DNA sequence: TGTGCCAGCAGCGCGCCACCGGGGACTAACTATGGCTACACCTTC.